This is a list of T cell receptor beta chains from one sample in a study of blood T cell repertoires in COVID-19. The data were produced by immunoSEQ multiplex PCR, yet TCRdb's version contains in-frame clones alone and is incomplete. The sample has 40,000 to 55,000 clones, approximately 83% seen once; the top ten hold 16%. Sequencing was performed on peripheral blood. The origin of the receptors is a man aged 40-50 years with acute or convalescent COVID-19. The CDR3 runs from the conserved cysteine through the conserved F or W. Each record gives: J gene, clone size, D gene, V gene, CDR3 DNA, CDR3 protein. The D gene is left open where the match is weak. Not every row has a clone size; where given, it reads once, few, many or a size class.

>TRBJ1-2|once|NA|TRBV3-1/TRBV3-2
TGTGCCAGCGTTCCGACCAGGGGATCTAACTATGGCTACACCTTC
CASVPTRGSNYGYTF
>TRBJ1-1|NA|NA|TRBV18
TGTGCCAGCTCACCCCCTGACTGGGCGGGGGGCAACCCTGAAGCTTTCTTT
CASSPPDWAGGNPEAFF
>TRBJ2-5|NA|TRBD2|TRBV5-4
TGTGCCAGCAGCCGTAGCGGGGGGGCCCGGGAGACCCAGTACTTC
CASSRSGGARETQYF
>TRBJ1-2|NA|NA|TRBV30
TGTGCCTGGAACCGGGACACGGGAGGCTACACCTTC
CAWNRDTGGYTF
>TRBJ2-3|NA|TRBD1|TRBV7-9
TGTGCCAGCAGCTTGCCGGACAGGGGGGCGAATACGCAGTATTTT
CASSLPDRGANTQYF
>TRBJ1-5|once|NA|TRBV19
TGTGCCAGTAGTATATCGACAGGCAATCAGCCCCAGCATTTT
CASSISTGNQPQHF
>TRBJ2-7|few|TRBD1|TRBV3-1/TRBV3-2
TGTGCCAGCAGCGCCGCCGCACAGGGGGCACTCGAGCAGTACTTC
CASSAAAQGALEQYF
>TRBJ2-3|few|TRBD1|TRBV24-1
TGTGCCACCAGTGACTCCCCCGGACAGGGAAAAGATACGCAGTATTTT
CATSDSPGQGKDTQYF
>TRBJ1-1|NA|NA|TRBV5-1
TGCGCCAGCAGCTTGTCTGACACCAACACTGAAGCTTTCTTT
CASSLSDTNTEAFF
>TRBJ1-1|NA|TRBD1|TRBV9
TGTGCCAGCAGCGCGGGTCCAGGGGGCACTGAAGCTTTCTTT
CASSAGPGGTEAFF
>TRBJ1-5|NA|TRBD1|TRBV19
TGTGCCAGTAGCAAACGGACAGGGAATGTACAGCCCCAGCATTTT
CASSKRTGNVQPQHF
>TRBJ2-4|NA|TRBD1|TRBV5-8
TGTGCCAGCAGCTCCGACAGGGACGAAGTCAAAAACATTCAGTACTTC
CASSSDRDEVKNIQYF
>TRBJ1-6|NA|TRBD1|TRBV28
TGTGCCAGCAGCCTCCAGGGGGCGATCTATAATTCACCCCTCCACTTT
CASSLQGAIYNSPLHF
>TRBJ1-1|NA|NA|TRBV30
TGTGCCTGGAGCTTAGACACTGAAGCTTTCTTT
CAWSLDTEAFF
>TRBJ1-1|NA|NA|TRBV18
TGTGCCAGCTCAGCCGGGAGGAACACTGAAGCTTTCTTT
CASSAGRNTEAFF
>TRBJ2-3|once|TRBD1|TRBV5-8
TGTGCCAGCAGCTTGAGGGGGCGTTCAGATACGCAGTATTTT
CASSLRGRSDTQYF
>TRBJ1-1|NA|NA|TRBV24-1
TGTGCCACCAGGGGGGGACTTACGGGCACTGAAGCTTTCTTT
CATRGGLTGTEAFF
>TRBJ2-3|NA|NA|TRBV6-5
TGTGCCATATCACTCTCCTCCCCCCGCACAGATACGCAGTATTTT
CAISLSSPRTDTQYF
>TRBJ2-7|once|NA|TRBV29-1
TGCAGCGTTGCCTCATGGAGTGGCGAGCAGTACTTC
CSVASWSGEQYF
>TRBJ2-5|NA|NA|TRBV3-1/TRBV3-2
TGTGCCAGCAGCCAAAACCCAGGTCCCATGGGGGGGACCCAGTACTTC
CASSQNPGPMGGTQYF
>TRBJ1-1|NA|TRBD1|TRBV7-9
TGTGCCAGCAGCCTCGGGACAGGAGTTGATCAAGCTTTCTTT
CASSLGTGVDQAFF
>TRBJ2-3|NA|TRBD2|TRBV24-1
TGTGCCACCAGTGATTTAGCGGGGGGCGGCACAGATACGCAGTATTTT
CATSDLAGGGTDTQYF
>TRBJ2-7|few|TRBD1|TRBV6-1
TGTGCCAGCAGTGAAATGTCAGGGGGTATCTACGAGCAGTACTTC
CASSEMSGGIYEQYF
>TRBJ1-3|NA|NA|TRBV5-1
TGCGCCAGCAGCTTAATGGCCCATGGCCAAGCTCGGAGCTCTGGAAACACCATATATTTT
CASSLMAHGQARSSGNTIYF
>TRBJ1-6|NA|TRBD1|TRBV6-5
TGTGCCATCAGACCGACAGGGGTTAATTCACCCCTCCACTTT
CAIRPTGVNSPLHF
>TRBJ1-2|NA|TRBD1|TRBV19
TGTGCCAGTGGGGACAGGGGCGGGTATGGCTACACCTTC
CASGDRGGYGYTF
>TRBJ2-5|NA|TRBD1|TRBV3-1/TRBV3-2
TGTGCCAGCAGCCGACATCGGACAGGGATTCAAGAGACCCAGTACTTC
CASSRHRTGIQETQYF
>TRBJ1-6|NA|TRBD1|TRBV27
TGTGCCAGCAAAACCGGGACAGTGAATTCACCCCTCCACTTT
CASKTGTVNSPLHF
>TRBJ2-3|NA|TRBD2|TRBV5-1
TGCGCCAGCAGCCCGGTTCCGGGACTAGCGGGGATCGTAGGAGATACGCAGTATTTT
CASSPVPGLAGIVGDTQYF
>TRBJ2-7|NA|TRBD1|TRBV5-1
TGCGCCAGCAGCCTGACAGGGTCCCACGAGCAGTACTTC
CASSLTGSHEQYF
>TRBJ2-5|NA|NA|TRBV9
TGTGCCAGCAGCGTATCTTTCGTGGAGACCCAGTACTTC
CASSVSFVETQYF
>TRBJ2-7|NA|TRBD1|TRBV30
TGTGCCAGGGACAGGGGGAGGTTGTCCGAGCAGTACTTC
CARDRGRLSEQYF
>TRBJ1-6|NA|NA|TRBV27
TGTGCCAGCAGGTGGTCCGCCAGGTATAATTCACCCCTCCACTTT
CASRWSARYNSPLHF
>TRBJ1-5|NA|TRBD1|TRBV20-1
TGCAGTGCTTGGGACAGGAGGTCCCAGCATTTT
CSAWDRRSQHF
>TRBJ1-5|NA|NA|TRBV19
TGTGCCAGTAGTATTGGGGGCTCCGGCAGCAATCAGCCCCAGCATTTT
CASSIGGSGSNQPQHF
>TRBJ2-1|NA|NA|TRBV10-3
TGTGCCATCGGCTCGTTTGGAGGAGGCGATGAGCAGTTCTTC
CAIGSFGGGDEQFF
>TRBJ2-6|NA|NA|TRBV6-4
TGTGCCAGCAGTGACTCGGCCGTCCCCGGGGCCAACGTCCTGACTTTC
CASSDSAVPGANVLTF
>TRBJ1-1|NA|NA|TRBV5-4
TGTGCCAGCAGCGTTGGACAGTTGAACACTGAAGCTTTCTTT
CASSVGQLNTEAFF
>TRBJ1-6|NA|TRBD1|TRBV13
TGTGCCAGCAGCTGGACAGGGGACAATTCACCCCTCCACTTT
CASSWTGDNSPLHF
>TRBJ1-5|NA|NA|TRBV24-1
TGTGCCACCAGTGATTCAGGGGCCAATCAGCCCCAGCATTTT
CATSDSGANQPQHF
>TRBJ2-7|NA|NA|TRBV6-6
TGTGCCACCAACAGGGACCCACCCTACGAGCAGTACTTC
CATNRDPPYEQYF
>TRBJ1-1|NA|NA|TRBV5-1
TGCGCCAGCAGCCCAGGACAGAGCTGGGGTACTGAAGCTTTCTTT
CASSPGQSWGTEAFF
>TRBJ1-1|NA|TRBD1|TRBV30
TGTGCCTGGAGTGTAATGCTTCGACAGGGGCGGTACACTGAAGCTTTCTTT
CAWSVMLRQGRYTEAFF
>TRBJ1-1|few|NA|TRBV19
TGTGCCAGTACGGAACGTTCAGGGCCCAACACTGAAGCTTTCTTT
CASTERSGPNTEAFF
>TRBJ2-2|once|TRBD1|TRBV18
TGTGCCAGCTCCCAAAGGACAGGGAACACCGGGGAGCTGTTTTTT
CASSQRTGNTGELFF
>TRBJ2-7|NA|TRBD1|TRBV18
TGTGCCAGCTCACCCCGGGACAGGGTAGGCGAGCAGTACTTC
CASSPRDRVGEQYF
>TRBJ1-2|NA|NA|TRBV6-5
TGTGCCAGCTCAGGGACTGGAGCCTATGGCTACACCTTC
CASSGTGAYGYTF
>TRBJ2-1|NA|NA|TRBV4-1
TGCGCCAGCAGCCAAGCGGAACTAGGGATCCCTGAGCAGTTCTTC
CASSQAELGIPEQFF
>TRBJ2-7|NA|NA|TRBV11-3
TGTGCCAGCAGCTTACACCCCGGGACATCCTACGAGCAGTACTTC
CASSLHPGTSYEQYF
>TRBJ2-7|NA|NA|TRBV5-1
TGCGCCAGCAGCCCTTATAACACCGCCTACGAGCAGTACTTC
CASSPYNTAYEQYF
>TRBJ2-1|NA|NA|TRBV10-3
TGTGCCATCAGTGAGAGGATGAGCGCTGAGCAGTTCTTC
CAISERMSAEQFF
>TRBJ1-6|NA|NA|TRBV19
TGTGCCAGTAGGAACACAGGGACAACGCCGCCCCTCCACTTT
CASRNTGTTPPLHF
>TRBJ1-2|NA|TRBD1|TRBV6-6
TGTGCCAGCAATAAACAGGGGACCCTAACTCGCTATGGCTACACCTTC
CASNKQGTLTRYGYTF
>TRBJ2-5|NA|NA|TRBV13
TGTGCCAGCAGCCCGCGGGCAGGGGAAGAGACCCAGTACTTC
CASSPRAGEETQYF